A selection of T cell receptor beta chains follows, all from one sample in a study of graft-versus-host responses after intestinal transplantation. These receptors lack a known antigen. TCRdb keeps only in-frame clones here, not all; method: immunoSEQ multiplex PCR. Seen here are roughly 110,000 clones, roughly 87% observed once, and the top ten hold about 0.7%. The starting material was unstimulated CD4+ T cells sorted from spleen or lymph node cells, obtained before transplant. Receptors originate from a human donor who was the organ donor for an intestinal transplant. The CDR3 runs from the conserved cysteine through the conserved F or W. A D gene is named only where the DNA matches it firmly. Not all rows give a size; the values are once, few, many and, for expanded clones, a class.

>TRBJ1-6|NA|NA|TRBV6-1
CASSEGNRLPLHF
TGTGCCAGCAGTGAAGGGAACAGGTTACCCCTCCACTTT
>TRBJ2-2|TRBD2|NA|TRBV19
CASSVAGGTGELFF
TGTGCCAGTAGCGTAGCGGGGGGGACCGGGGAGCTGTTTTTT
>TRBJ2-3|NA|NA|TRBV5-4
CASSLAGATDTQYF
TGTGCCAGCAGCTTGGCGGGAGCCACAGATACGCAGTATTTT
>TRBJ1-4|NA|NA|TRBV9
CASSVEWGVEKLFF
TGTGCCAGCAGCGTAGAGTGGGGAGTTGAAAAACTGTTTTTT
>TRBJ2-1|NA|NA|TRBV2
CASQEGIYNEQFF
TGTGCCAGCCAGGAGGGGATCTACAATGAGCAGTTCTTC
>TRBJ1-2|NA|NA|TRBV6-6
CASSPGTRRGYTF
TGTGCCAGCAGCCCCGGGACAAGGCGTGGCTACACCTTC
>TRBJ1-2|NA|NA|TRBV6-5
CASSSPERGYTF
TGTGCCAGCAGTTCCCCGGAGAGGGGCTACACCTTC
>TRBJ2-3|NA|NA|TRBV9
CASSVGQGDTQYF
TGTGCCAGCAGCGTAGGGCAGGGGGATACGCAGTATTTT
>TRBJ2-5|NA|NA|TRBV19
CASSMQGPQETQYF
TGTGCCAGTAGTATGCAGGGGCCCCAAGAGACCCAGTACTTC
>TRBJ2-6|TRBD1|NA|TRBV29-1
CSVRDRGPIHSGANVLTF
TGCAGCGTTAGGGACAGGGGGCCCATCCACTCTGGGGCCAACGTCCTGACTTTC
>TRBJ2-1|TRBD2|NA|TRBV5-5
CASSPGTSVYNEQFF
TGTGCCAGCAGCCCCGGGACTAGCGTCTACAATGAGCAGTTCTTC
>TRBJ2-1|TRBD2|NA|TRBV6-5
CASSSGGGSYNEQFF
TGTGCCAGCAGTTCGGGCGGGGGCTCCTACAATGAGCAGTTCTTC
>TRBJ2-7|TRBD2|NA|TRBV5-1
CASSFQGGYEQYF
TGCGCCAGCAGCTTCCAGGGAGGGTACGAGCAGTACTTC
>TRBJ2-1|TRBD2|few|TRBV10-3
CAISGTSNEQFF
TGTGCCATCAGTGGGACTAGCAATGAGCAGTTCTTC
>TRBJ2-5|NA|NA|TRBV5-1
CASSLGGTKGETQYF
TGCGCCAGCAGCTTGGGCGGTACAAAGGGGGAGACCCAGTACTTC
>TRBJ1-5|NA|NA|TRBV5-6
CASSRRGRLQPQHF
TGTGCCAGCAGCCGGAGGGGACGACTTCAGCCCCAGCATTTT
>TRBJ2-6|NA|NA|TRBV19
CASSFLVSAAGANVLTF
TGTGCCAGTAGTTTCTTGGTCTCTGCGGCTGGGGCCAACGTCCTGACTTTC
>TRBJ2-1|TRBD1|once|TRBV5-4
CASRTDRNNEQFF
TGTGCCAGCAGAACGGACAGGAACAATGAGCAGTTCTTC
>TRBJ2-5|TRBD2|NA|TRBV15
CATSRDRGDMETQYF
TGTGCCACCAGCAGAGATCGGGGGGATATGGAGACCCAGTACTTC
>TRBJ1-6|NA|few|TRBV5-5
CASSLAGRGNSPLHF
TGTGCCAGCAGCTTGGCGGGGCGGGGGAATTCACCCCTCCACTTT
>TRBJ2-7|TRBD1|NA|TRBV6-6
CASSYSTGRYDEQYF
TGTGCCAGCAGTTACTCGACAGGGCGGTATGACGAGCAGTACTTC
>TRBJ1-1|NA|NA|TRBV4-1
CASSHLTGQRSVFTEAFF
TGCGCCAGCAGCCATCTGACGGGGCAGAGGTCGGTTTTTACTGAAGCTTTCTTT
>TRBJ2-2|NA|NA|TRBV19
CASSPSRGGRFANTGELFF
TGTGCCAGTAGTCCGAGCAGGGGTGGACGGTTCGCGAACACCGGGGAGCTGTTTTTT
>TRBJ2-2|NA|NA|TRBV4-1
CASSQAHGNTGELFF
TGCGCCAGCAGCCAAGCACACGGTAACACCGGGGAGCTGTTTTTT
>TRBJ2-5|TRBD2|NA|TRBV6-5
CASSYSTGRGGETQYF
TGTGCCAGCAGTTACTCGACCGGGAGGGGCGGAGAGACCCAGTACTTC
>TRBJ2-3|TRBD2|NA|TRBV2
CASSLSGGTDTQYF
TGTGCCAGCAGTCTAAGCGGGGGCACAGATACGCAGTATTTT
>TRBJ2-3|NA|few|TRBV11-1
CASSLNGIRTDTQYF
TGTGCCAGCAGCTTAAATGGAATAAGGACAGATACGCAGTATTTT
>TRBJ2-5|TRBD1|NA|TRBV9
CASSARQGLDSGETQYF
TGTGCCAGCAGCGCCCGACAGGGGCTGGATTCGGGTGAGACCCAGTACTTC
>TRBJ1-1|NA|NA|TRBV6-6
CASSYGRAERSEAFF
TGTGCCAGCAGTTACGGCCGCGCGGAGAGGTCTGAAGCTTTCTTT
>TRBJ1-1|NA|NA|TRBV5-1
CASSFDSSGGTEAFF
TGCGCCAGCAGCTTCGACAGCTCGGGGGGCACTGAAGCTTTCTTT
>TRBJ2-3|NA|NA|TRBV21-1
CASSRPPGTPSTDTQYF
TGTGCCAGCAGCAGACCTCCAGGGACACCTAGCACAGATACGCAGTATTTT
>TRBJ2-7|NA|NA|TRBV10-1
CASSESGYEQYF
TGCGCCAGCAGTGAATCGGGGTACGAGCAGTACTTC
>TRBJ1-1|TRBD1|NA|TRBV18
CASSPRNSGTGDTEAFF
TGTGCCAGCTCACCACGTAATTCCGGGACAGGGGACACTGAAGCTTTCTTT
>TRBJ2-1|TRBD2|NA|TRBV19
CASSIEGGAVSSYNEQFF
TGTGCCAGTAGTATAGAGGGAGGGGCCGTAAGCTCCTACAATGAGCAGTTCTTC
>TRBJ1-4|NA|NA|TRBV19
CASSIKGSGEKLFF
TGTGCCAGTAGTATTAAGGGCAGTGGGGAAAAACTGTTTTTT
>TRBJ1-4|NA|NA|TRBV29-1
CSVEDPRVEEKLFF
TGCAGCGTTGAAGATCCCAGGGTGGAGGAAAAACTGTTTTTT
>TRBJ2-7|NA|NA|TRBV2
CASSGLGEQYF
TGTGCCAGCAGTGGCCTAGGGGAGCAGTACTTC
>TRBJ2-7|NA|NA|TRBV7-2
CASSSGLAWYEQYF
TGTGCCAGCAGCTCCGGTCTCGCGTGGTACGAGCAGTACTTC
>TRBJ2-3|NA|NA|TRBV19
CASSPKSGTDTQYF
TGTGCCAGTAGCCCAAAATCCGGGACAGATACGCAGTATTTT
>TRBJ2-1|TRBD2|NA|TRBV7-2
CASSSGTSGGTYNEQFF
TGTGCCAGCAGCTCCGGGACTAGCGGGGGGACTTACAATGAGCAGTTCTTC
>TRBJ2-1|TRBD2|few|TRBV5-1
CASSLAGGGAKNEQFF
TGCGCCAGCAGCTTGGCCGGCGGGGGGGCCAAGAATGAGCAGTTCTTC
>TRBJ2-5|NA|NA|TRBV28
CASIGSDGVWEQYF
TGTGCCAGCATTGGTTCTGACGGCGTCTGGGAGCAGTACTTC
>TRBJ2-7|TRBD1|NA|TRBV6-1
CASMTGSFRYEQYF
TGTGCCAGCATGACAGGGTCTTTTCGCTACGAGCAGTACTTC
>TRBJ2-1|NA|NA|TRBV7-2
CASSLEGPRFF
TGTGCCAGCAGCTTAGAGGGCCCGCGGTTCTTC
>TRBJ1-2|NA|NA|TRBV10-3
CAISDGGHYGYTF
TGTGCCATCAGTGACGGAGGGCACTATGGCTACACCTTC
>TRBJ2-7|NA|NA|TRBV6-1
CASSPDLVYEQYF
TGTGCCAGCAGCCCCGACTTGGTCTACGAGCAGTACTTC
>TRBJ2-1|TRBD2|NA|TRBV6-4
CASSVQPGLRDEQFF
TGTGCCAGCAGTGTCCAACCGGGACTAAGAGATGAGCAGTTCTTC
>TRBJ1-6|NA|NA|TRBV7-9
CASSLVSIGNSPLHF
TGTGCCAGCAGCTTAGTGTCTATAGGGAATTCACCCCTCCACTTT
>TRBJ2-7|TRBD2|NA|TRBV19
CASRTSGQSYEQYF
TGTGCCAGCCGGACTAGCGGCCAATCCTACGAGCAGTACTTC
>TRBJ2-2|NA|NA|TRBV7-2
CASSFDSNTGELFF
TGTGCCAGCAGCTTTGATTCGAACACCGGGGAGCTGTTTTTT
>TRBJ2-7|TRBD2|NA|TRBV18
CASSPGREQYF
TGTGCCAGCTCACCCGGGAGGGAGCAGTACTTC
>TRBJ2-1|NA|NA|TRBV5-1
CASRWSENSYNEQFF
TGCGCCAGCAGATGGTCTGAGAACTCCTACAATGAGCAGTTCTTC
>TRBJ1-6|NA|NA|TRBV9
CASSVDPQENSPLHF
TGTGCCAGCAGCGTAGACCCACAGGAGAATTCACCCCTCCACTTT